Below, 25 T cell receptor beta chains from the same sample are listed, as sequenced in a study of T cells after yellow fever vaccination. One entry per CDR3 protein, called by TCRdb with MiXCR from the 5' RACE reads. The data hold around 360,000 distinct CDR3 sequences, with roughly 12% observed a single time. The material was PBMCs, obtained on the day of the first yellow fever vaccination. These receptors were obtained from a man younger than 30 who received the YFV17D yellow fever vaccine.

In this sample, this clonotype turned up a few times. The rearrangement links TRBV9 to TRBJ1-5; D is undetermined. The CDR3 is made up of 14 amino acids. The V and J ends lost 4 bases and 2 bases respectively, with 10 bases between them. Germline V CDR1 and CDR2: SGDLS, YYNGEE. The CDR3 sequence is CASSKSGGNQPQHF. CDR3 DNA: TGTGCCAGCAGCAAATCCGGGGGCAATCAGCCCCAGCATTTT.

The chain employs TRBV20-1 and TRBJ2-3; D gene uncertain. V dropped 4 bases and J dropped 2 bases, with 4 bases sitting between them. Per the germline V gene, CDR1 is DFQATT and CDR2 is SNEGSKA (reference sequence). The CDR3 spans 11 residues. CDR3 sequence reads: CSATFTDTQYF. The CDR3 DNA reads as TGCAGTGCTACTTTCACAGATACGCAGTATTTT.

The chain carries TRBV12-3 or TRBV12-4 and TRBJ1-1; 7 positions match TRBD1. CDR3 length: 13 residues. V shed 6 bases, J shed 4 bases, and the junction held 5 bases outside the gene matches. In DNA, the CDR3 is TGTGCCAGCAGCCTTACAGGGGTCACTGAAGCTTTCTTT. It translates to CASSLTGVTEAFF.

The chain is built from TRBV5-1 and TRBJ2-1, with unresolved D. The CDR3 length is 14 residues. With 1 base removed from V and 5 bases from J, the gap between germline ends came to 10 bases. CDR1 is SGHRS, CDR2 YFSETQ, per germline. The DNA for the CDR3 is TGCGCCAGCAGCTTGTGGATCGACAACAATGAGCAGTTCTTC. Translated: CASSLWIDNNEQFF.

This clonotype appeared a few times. The chain employs TRBV4-1 and TRBJ2-2; D is unclear. The V gene's germline CDR1 is MGHRA and CDR2 YSYEKL. This CDR3 comprises 15 residues. Trimming removed 2 bases at V and 4 bases at J, with 11 bases between. CDR3 bases: TGCGCCAGCAGCCAACCCAAAACAGCCACCGGGGAGCTGTTTTTT. This encodes CASSQPKTATGELFF.

This clonotype was detected many times. V is TRBV6-2 or TRBV6-3 and J is TRBJ2-1; the match to TRBD2 covers 9 bases. After removal of 0 bases from V and 4 bases from J, the junction contained 7 bases not matched to a gene. This CDR3 contains 17 residues. Germline-derived CDR1 and CDR2 are MNHEY and SVGEGT. The CDR3 DNA reads as TGTGCCAGCAGTTACTCGGCCCCTAGCGGGGTATACAATGAGCAGTTCTTC. It is translated as CASSYSAPSGVYNEQFF.

A few counts support this clonotype. The genes are TRBV5-6 and TRBJ2-3; tentatively, D is TRBD1 or TRBD2 (5 bases each). Germline V gene sequence: CDR1 SGHDT, CDR2 YYEEEE. This CDR3 comprises 15 residues. With 1 base removed from V and 0 bases from J, the gap between germline ends came to 9 bases. The CDR3 nucleotides read TGTGCCAGCAGCTTGACAGGACTTAGCACAGATACGCAGTATTTT. The encoded protein is CASSLTGLSTDTQYF.

The V call is TRBV28, the J call TRBJ1-2; D call uncertain. The CDR3 covers 17 residues. The V end lost 5 bases, the J end lost 4 bases, and 23 bases lay between the germline ends. Per germline, CDR1 MDHEN and CDR2 SYDVKM. CDR3 sequence: CASSPSVGRTLTYGYTF. Written as DNA, the CDR3 is TGTGCCAGCAGTCCCTCCGTAGGTAGGACCCTCACCTATGGCTACACCTTC.

This clonotype has only a few counts. This chain joins TRBV12-3 or TRBV12-4 and TRBJ2-2, with D hard to call. The germline V and J ends were trimmed by 1 base and 7 bases, with 13 bases remaining between them. The CDR3 spans 15 residues. The chain's CDR3 is CASSLGLSSNGELFF. CDR3 nucleotide sequence: TGTGCCAGCAGTTTAGGGCTTAGCTCCAACGGGGAGCTGTTTTTT.

The table lists this clonotype with many counts. This rearrangement joins TRBV5-1 to TRBJ2-2; possible D gene TRBD1, 5 bases. Germline V gene lookup returns CDR1 SGHRS and CDR2 YFSETQ. CDR3 length: 14 residues. Trimming took 0 bases from V and 6 from J, leaving 9 bases between them. DNA of the CDR3: TGCGCCAGCAGCTTGGTACAGGCCCCCGGGGAGCTGTTTTTT. It translates to CASSLVQAPGELFF.

The chain employs TRBV7-3 and TRBJ2-2; possibly TRBD1 for D (6 bases). CDR3 length equals 16 residues. Trimming took 5 bases from V and 4 from J, leaving 17 bases between them. The V gene's germline CDR1 is SGHTA and CDR2 FQGTGA. CDR3 protein: CASSPQVDSTTGELFF. CDR3 nucleotide sequence: TGTGCCAGCAGCCCTCAGGTGGACAGTACCACCGGGGAGCTGTTTTTT.

This clonotype came up a few times. V gene TRBV4-1 combines with J gene TRBJ2-1; 7 nucleotides agree with TRBD1. From germline, CDR1 is MGHRA and CDR2 YSYEKL. J was trimmed by 0 bases and V by 4 bases; bases with no gene match: 9. This CDR3 is 17 amino acids long. Here the CDR3 reads CASSPLLQGSSYNEQFF. DNA of the CDR3: TGCGCCAGCAGCCCATTGTTACAGGGGAGCTCCTACAATGAGCAGTTCTTC.

This clonotype came up a few times. The chain combines TRBV6-1 with TRBJ2-1; 10 bases match TRBD2. CDR3 size: 13 residues. The ends lost 5 bases at V and 7 bases at J; junction bases unmatched: 2. From germline, CDR1 is MNHNS and CDR2 SASEGT. This CDR3 is CASSLAGENEQFF. The CDR3 coding sequence is TGTGCCAGCAGTCTAGCGGGGGAGAATGAGCAGTTCTTC.

This clonotype was counted only a few times. V is TRBV6-5 and J is TRBJ2-2, with D possibly matching TRBD2 (6 bases). CDR1 and CDR2 from the germline V gene are MNHEY and SVGAGI. The CDR3 consists of 14 residues. The V end lost 4 bases, the J end lost 5 bases, and 11 bases lay between the germline ends. CDR3 amino acids: CASSSPGRTGELFF. In nucleotides, the CDR3 is TGTGCCAGCAGTTCCCCGGGGAGGACCGGGGAGCTGTTTTTT.

The chain joins TRBV11-3 to TRBJ2-1, with D maybe TRBD2 (6 bases). The CDR3 runs to 15 residues. The V gene's germline CDR1 is SGHNT and CDR2 YENEEA. V was shortened by 5 bases and J by 3 bases, with 14 bases between the two germline ends. CDR3 loop: CASSRGGVDYNEQFF. The CDR3, as DNA: TGTGCCAGCAGCCGAGGAGGGGTGGACTACAATGAGCAGTTCTTC. The complete variable domain, with remaining parts taken from reference TRBV11-3 and TRBJ2-1, reads EAGVVQSPRYKIIEKKQPVAFWCNPISGHNTLYWYLQNLGQGPELLIRYENEEAVDDSQLPKDRFSAERLKGVDSTLKIQPAELGDSAVYLCASSRGGVDYNEQFFGPGTRLTVL.

This clonotype was found many times. This sequence joins TRBV12-3 or TRBV12-4 and TRBJ2-2, with 8 bases that match TRBD1. With V trimmed by 6 bases and J by 7 bases, 10 bases remained unmatched. The CDR3 has 15 residues. The CDR3 sequence: CASSPPRGQIGELFF. In DNA, the CDR3 is TGTGCCAGCAGCCCTCCCAGGGGGCAGATCGGGGAGCTGTTTTTT.

This clonotype was recorded a few times. This chain connects TRBV12-3 or TRBV12-4 to TRBJ1-6; D is perhaps TRBD1 (5 bases). Trimming removed 6 bases at V and 8 bases at J, with 20 bases between. The CDR3 extends over 16 amino acids. CDR3 coding DNA: TGTGCCAGCAGAAATGGACCAGGGAAGCCGGATTCACCCCTCCACTTT. The encoded protein is CASRNGPGKPDSPLHF.

In the case of this clonotype: A much larger clone lies a single base off, so this may be a read error. The gene calls are TRBV6-5 and TRBJ2-1; D ambiguous. Germline V gene lookup returns CDR1 MNHEY and CDR2 SVGAGI. Between the trimmed V and J ends, which lost 4 bases and 5 bases, there was a span of 15 bases. This CDR3 comprises 15 residues. CDR3 region: CASSFIPPVHNEQFF. In nucleotides, the CDR3 is TGTGCCAGCAGTTTTATTCCCCCGGTTCACAATGAGCAGTTCTTC.

The chain combines TRBV4-3 with TRBJ2-7, with TRBD2 matching over 12 bases. This CDR3 contains 16 residues. Per the germline V gene, CDR1 is LGHNA and CDR2 is YSLEER. V shed 5 bases and J 1 base; nucleotides not matched to a gene: 6. CDR3 sequence (DNA): TGCGCCAGCAGCTATAGGACTAGCGGGACGTCCTACGAGCAGTACTTC. Protein product: CASSYRTSGTSYEQYF.

The J gene is TRBJ1-1, the V gene TRBV5-1; TRBD1 matches at 7 bases. CDR3 length equals 14 residues. V dropped 2 bases and J dropped 4; count of bases not matched to a gene: 5. Germline CDR1 and CDR2: SGHRS and YFSETQ. The CDR3 DNA reads TGCGCCAGCAGCTTCGACAGGGAAGGCACTGAAGCTTTCTTT. Translation gives CASSFDREGTEAFF.

The sample holds a few counts of this clonotype. The chain recombines TRBV7-8 with TRBJ1-1, with TRBD1 matching 8 bases. Trimming cost V 7 bases and J 4 bases; bases outside gene matches: 14. CDR1 and CDR2 (germline): SGHVS, FQNEAQ. The CDR3 sequence is 16 residues long. CDR3 region: CASTFRTGLFLTEAFF. The CDR3, as DNA: TGTGCCAGCACCTTTCGGACAGGGTTGTTTCTCACTGAAGCTTTCTTT.

This clonotype appeared many times. The V and J genes are TRBV4-2 and TRBJ2-2; tentative D call: TRBD2 (6 bases). Germline CDR1 is LGHNA and CDR2 is YNFKEQ. V dropped 3 bases and J dropped 6 bases, with 17 bases sitting between them. The CDR3 totals 16 residues. CDR3 loop: CASSHRGRVTSGELFF. For the CDR3, the DNA is TGTGCCAGCAGCCATCGGGGGAGAGTCACTTCCGGGGAGCTGTTTTTT.

This clonotype was picked up a small number of times. The chain has TRBV29-1 and TRBJ2-1; the D gene is possibly TRBD1 (5 bases). The ends were cut back, 7 bases at V and 7 bases at J, with 14 bases in the middle. The CDR3 spans 12 residues. Germline V lookup: CDR1 SQVTM, CDR2 ANQGSEA. CDR3 sequence (DNA): TGCAGCGGGATCAGGGCAACGAATGAGCAGTTCTTC. This sequence encodes CSGIRATNEQFF.

J is TRBJ2-5 and V is TRBV12-3 or TRBV12-4, with D perhaps matching TRBD2 (6 bases). With 1 base removed from V and 5 bases from J, the gap between germline ends came to 14 bases. This CDR3 is built from 15 residues. The CDR3 bases are TGTGCCAGCAGTTTAGACCCCCACCGGGGGGAGACCCAGTACTTC. Residues: CASSLDPHRGETQYF.

The chain uses TRBV11-2 and TRBJ2-7, with D perhaps matching TRBD1 (7 bases). The CDR3 is 16 amino acids. CDR1 is SGHAT, CDR2 FQNNGV, per germline. The germline V and J ends were trimmed by 6 bases and 3 bases, with 21 bases remaining between them. The CDR3 reads CASSQVGGTVSYEQYF. CDR3 nucleotides: TGTGCCAGCAGTCAAGTTGGGGGGACAGTGAGCTACGAGCAGTACTTC. The variable domain in full, with the rest retrieved from reference TRBV11-2 and TRBJ2-7, is EAGVAQSPRYKIIEKRQSVAFWCNPISGHATLYWYQQILGQGPKLLIQFQNNGVVDDSQLPKDRFSAERLKGVDSTLKIQPAKLEDSAVYLCASSQVGGTVSYEQYFGPGTRLTVT.